This TCR beta chain was documented in a study of blood T cell repertoires in COVID-19 (dated by TCRdb to 2020 to 2021). About the full investigation: The collaborator samples originated in the United States, Italy and Spain and spanned the acute and convalescent phases of COVID-19. The material from the prospective study consisted of cDNA or gDNA derived from T cells, B-cell-depleted T cells, or PBMCs. Deeply sampled blood TCRbeta repertoires from subjects exposed to, actively infected with, or recovered from COVID-19 were included in the dataset. The repertoires were released in a freely available public database intended as a resource for research on the immune response to SARS-CoV-2. Samples came from the ongoing ImmuneRACE study (first 160 participants) plus 1,254 subjects from 6 global collaborators. Sample metadata almost always included a de-identified subject ID, COVID-19 status, age in years and sex. Where available, HLA class I and class II types were taken from metadata supplied by the sample provider and were not determined by assay-based typing. The investigation overall reported the following: The quantity of clinical and demographic metadata differed by source and by participant and was supplied without curation.

Concerning this clone itself: Its antigen is not yet known. The record has no base qualities; no much larger clone is one base away.

Including cysteine and phenylalanine, the CDR3 has 14 amino acids. Only CDR3 DNA remains: 42 bases, in frame from the first base. The germline V gene (reference sequence) supplies CDR1 LGHDT and CDR2 YNNKEL. V loses 6 bases, J loses 8 bases, and the germline ends lie 16 bases apart. TCRbeta CDR3 regions were amplified from genomic DNA by means of the immunoSEQ Assay, a bias-controlled multiplex PCR. The published analysis was carried out like this. The number of nucleated cells in each sample was estimated from the amplification of reference gene primers within the assay. Sequence reads were collapsed and filtered to measure the absolute abundance of every unique TCRbeta CDR3 rearrangement. For each sample, productive Simpson clonality was calculated by taking the square root of Simpson's diversity index across productive rearrangements. The immuneACCESS repertoire file appears here via TCRdb, limited to in-frame rearrangements. These files lack a portion of the clones; in checked studies, under half of the deficit traces to unresolved V genes, and the cause of the others is not known. The V and J calls and clone size come from that table; D and trimming were worked out from the DNA. For this sample the table gives under 150,000 clones, of which about 88% were detected only once. The ten largest clones capture about 2.6% of the sample.

Enrolling through a virtual design, the prospective study's participants ranged in age from roughly 18 to 95 years and lived across roughly 24 United States geographic areas. In the prospective study, participants were assigned to cohorts based on the clinical history participants reported in a screening survey and a study questionnaire. In the prospective study, whole blood, serum and a nasopharyngeal or oropharyngeal swab were collected from each participant by mobile phlebotomists. Over a roughly 2-month period, participants in the prospective study had the option of providing additional blood draws and questionnaires. Before DNA extraction, prospective study blood samples were shipped either frozen or at room temperature.

Recombination joined TRBV3-1 (or the pseudogene TRBV3-2) with TRBJ1-4; the D gene is perhaps TRBD1, on 6 matching bases. The specimen sequenced was PBMCs or T cells enriched from blood (not recorded which). The clonotype comes from a man aged 35-49 years with acute COVID-19. The nucleotides read TGTGCCAGCAGTGAGAGGGGGTGGAACGAAAAACTGTTTTTT. Translated, it gives CASSERGWNEKLFF.